Below, 27 T cell receptor beta chains from the same sample are listed, as sequenced in a study of OX40 agonist ivuxolimab in advanced cancers. Libraries were prepared by immunoSEQ multiplex PCR; TCRdb keeps only in-frame clonotypes and omits some of them. The table shows some 58,000 clones, with around 90% occurring only once. This specimen consisted of CD4+ or CD8+ T cells sorted from blood, obtained in a trial of the OX40 agonist ivuxolimab. These receptors were taken from an adult with an advanced solid tumor such as melanoma, head and neck, liver or kidney cancer.

The gene calls are TRBV5-1 and TRBJ2-1; D perhaps matches TRBD1 (8 bases). The CDR3 has 14 residues. Trimming shortened V by 4 bases and J by 9 bases, and 17 bases separated the two germline ends. Germline CDR1 reads SGHRS; CDR2 reads YFSETQ. CDR3 coding DNA: TGCGCCAGCAGCCTTACAGGGGGAGGGGTTGAGCAGTTCTTC. Amino acids: CASSLTGGGVEQFF. The complete variable domain, with remaining parts taken from reference TRBV5-1 and TRBJ2-1, reads KAGVTQTPRYLIKTRGQQVTLSCSPISGHRSVSWYQQTPGQGLQFLFEYFSETQRNKGNFPGRFSGRQFSNSRSEMNVSTLELGDSALYLCASSLTGGGVEQFFGPGTRLTVL.

The chain joins TRBV7-2 to TRBJ2-7; D may match TRBD1 or TRBD2 (6 bases each). Per germline, CDR1 SGHTA and CDR2 FQGNSA. Trimming stripped 1 base from V and 1 base from J, with 17 bases between. CDR3 size: 17 residues. The CDR3 DNA sequence: TGTGCCAGCAGCTTAGAGGGGGGCGGGGCCACATCCTACGAGCAGTACTTC. Protein product: CASSLEGGGATSYEQYF.

The chain couples TRBV30 to TRBJ2-3; D is uncertain. The CDR3 runs 13 residues. The V gene's germline CDR1 is GTSNPN and CDR2 SVGIG (reference sequence). V lost 3 bases and J 7 bases, leaving 14 bases between the germline ends. The CDR3 protein is CAWRQPVWNTQYF. Written as DNA, the CDR3 is TGTGCCTGGAGGCAACCCGTCTGGAATACGCAGTATTTT.

The rearrangement links TRBV30 to TRBJ1-1, with unresolved D. In germline, CDR1 is GTSNPN, CDR2 SVGIG (reference sequence). This CDR3 is built from 10 residues. CDR3 sequence (DNA): TGTGCAACAAGTCGAACTGAAGCTTTCTTT. It codes for CATSRTEAFF.

The V and J genes are TRBV10-3 and TRBJ2-2; 7 positions agree with TRBD2. This CDR3 has 16 residues. Looked up from germline, CDR1 is ENHRY and CDR2 is SYGVKD. The V and J ends lost 0 bases and 5 bases, in that order; junction bases with no gene match: 6. The DNA for the CDR3 is TGTGCCATCAGTGAGTCGAGTACCGGGGGGACCGGGGAGCTGTTTTTT. This translates into CAISESSTGGTGELFF.

Written as DNA, the CDR3 is TGTGCCAGCAGCCTCCGACAGCTTGAAAAACTGTTTTTT. Translation: CASSLRQLEKLFF. The rearrangement links TRBV11-2 to TRBJ1-4; D might be TRBD1 (5 bases). The CDR3 loop spans 13 amino acids. The V gene lost 5 bases and the J gene lost 7 bases, with 11 bases spanning the gap. CDR1 is SGHAT, CDR2 FQNNGV, per germline.

The V and J genes are TRBV11-2 and TRBJ2-1; D unclear. V gave up 2 bases and J gave up 8 bases, with 4 bases separating them. CDR1 and CDR2 from the germline V gene are SGHAT and FQNNGV. The CDR3 is 11 amino acids. CDR3 in DNA: TGTGCCAGCAGCTTACACGATGAGCAGTTCTTC. This translates into CASSLHDEQFF.

The chain joins TRBV6-1 to TRBJ2-7, with D perhaps TRBD1 or TRBD2 (5 bases each). This CDR3 comprises 13 residues. Trimming removed 4 bases at V and 5 bases at J, with 12 bases between. From germline, CDR1 is MNHNS and CDR2 SASEGT. CDR3 in amino acids: CASSVEGFHEQYF. As DNA, the CDR3 is TGTGCCAGCAGTGTAGAGGGGTTCCACGAGCAGTACTTC.

The V gene is TRBV6-1, the J gene TRBJ2-3; D gene uncertain. Trimming cost V 1 base and J 5 bases, with 10 bases left between them. Germline-derived CDR1 and CDR2 are MNHNS and SASEGT. The CDR3 consists of 14 residues. Here the CDR3 reads CASSEGYTLDTQYF. The CDR3 nucleotides are TGTGCCAGCAGTGAAGGTTATACGTTAGATACGCAGTATTTT.

The chain employs TRBV5-4 and TRBJ2-3, with D unclear. The CDR3 is made up of 14 amino acids. Germline CDR1 SGHNT, CDR2 YYREEE (reference sequence). The V and J ends lost 0 bases and 0 bases respectively, with 5 bases between them. CDR3 nucleotide sequence: TGTGCCAGCAGCTTGGACATAAGCACAGATACGCAGTATTTT. This translates into CASSLDISTDTQYF.

As to this clone: A read error may produce the germline difference seen at one junction end. CDR3 sequence: CASSEALRQGGAF. CDR3 sequence (DNA): TGTGCCAGCAGTGAAGCGCTTAGGCAGGGAGGTGCCTTC. The V and J genes are TRBV2 and TRBJ2-4; D is perhaps TRBD2 (6 bases). Germline CDR1 and CDR2: SNHLY and FYNNEI. The length of the CDR3 is 13 residues.

This chain links TRBV5-1 with TRBJ1-2; 7 positions agree with TRBD1. Trimming took 3 bases from V and 14 from J; bases not matched to a gene: 19. This CDR3 spans 15 amino acids. The germline V gene has CDR1 SGHRS and CDR2 YFSETQ. The CDR3 bases are TGCGCCAGCAGCTCCCTTTTGACAGGGAGCCACCGAGTTACCTTC. Translating it yields CASSSLLTGSHRVTF.

The rearrangement links TRBV6-5 to TRBJ2-1; 7 positions match TRBD1. CDR3 size: 13 residues. Unmatched junction bases numbered 6, after V lost 6 bases and J lost 7 bases. Germline V gene sequence: CDR1 MNHEY, CDR2 SVGAGI. CDR3 in amino acids: CASRLTGMNEQFF. CDR3 DNA sequence: TGTGCCAGCAGATTGACAGGGATGAATGAGCAGTTCTTC.

V and J are TRBV5-1 and TRBJ2-5; D is tentatively TRBD1 or TRBD2 (5 bases each). CDR1 and CDR2 (germline): SGHRS, YFSETQ. V lost 5 bases and J 3 bases, leaving 8 bases between the germline ends. The CDR3 has 12 residues. CDR3 coding DNA: TGCGCCAGCAGAAGGGGAGAAGAGACCCAGTACTTC. This translates into CASRRGEETQYF.

V is TRBV6-6 and J is TRBJ1-2, with 7 bases fitting TRBD1. This CDR3 comprises 14 residues. Germline V gene data show CDR1 as MNHNY and CDR2 as SVGAGI (reference sequence). V trimming: 2 bases; J trimming: 6 bases; junction bases outside the gene matches: 6. This CDR3 is CASSYDPGTDGYTF. CDR3 bases: TGTGCCAGCAGTTACGACCCCGGGACAGATGGCTACACCTTC.

The table lists this clone with a few counts. The chain combines TRBV6-6 with TRBJ1-1; the D is unclear. The V end lost 1 base, the J end lost 5 bases, and 8 bases lay between the germline ends. This CDR3 is 13 amino acids long. Germline V CDR1 and CDR2: MNHNY, SVGAGI (reference sequence). CDR3 coding DNA: TGTGCCAGCAGTTACTTAGGGAAGACTGAAGCTTTCTTT. Its protein product is CASSYLGKTEAFF.

The rearrangement joins TRBV27 to TRBJ2-2; 7 nucleotides align to TRBD1. Unmatched junction bases numbered 10, after V lost 10 bases and J lost 2 bases. The CDR3 has 15 amino acids. Germline V gene sequence: CDR1 MNHEY, CDR2 SMNVEV (reference sequence). The CDR3 spells CATKYRGPNTGELFF. The DNA of the CDR3 is TGTGCCACCAAATACAGGGGACCAAACACCGGGGAGCTGTTTTTT.

This chain connects TRBV5-4 to TRBJ2-7, with 11 bases matching TRBD1. The CDR3 has 15 amino acids. Germline lookup yields CDR1 SGHNT and CDR2 YYREEE (reference sequence). The trim removed 0 bases at V and 1 base at J, leaving 0 bases unmatched. CDR3 sequence (DNA): TGTGCCAGCAGCTTGGGGGACAGGGGGTCCTACGAGCAGTACTTC. This sequence encodes CASSLGDRGSYEQYF.

V gene TRBV7-2 combines with J gene TRBJ1-2, with 7 positions matching TRBD1. The CDR3 has 14 residues. The junction had 3 bases not matched to a gene; V was cut back by 1 base and J by 4 bases. Germline CDR1 and CDR2: SGHTA and FQGNSA. The CDR3 sequence: CASSLGPGGYGYTF. DNA for the CDR3: TGTGCCAGCAGCTTAGGGCCAGGGGGCTATGGCTACACCTTC. Drawing the rest from reference TRBV7-2 and TRBJ1-2, the complete variable domain is GAGVSQSPSNKVTEKGKDVELRCDPISGHTALYWYRQSLGQGLEFLIYFQGNSAPDKSGLPSDRFSAERTGGSVSTLTIQRTQQEDSAVYLCASSLGPGGYGYTFGSGTRLTVV.

The chain is built from TRBV28 and TRBJ2-1; TRBD1 might be the D (6 bases). Trimming took off 5 bases at V and 3 bases at J, with 14 bases between the two ends. In germline, CDR1 is MDHEN, CDR2 SYDVKM. There are 15 residues in the CDR3. The CDR3 is CASSPHQGNYNEQFF. The CDR3 DNA sequence: TGTGCCAGCAGTCCTCATCAGGGGAACTACAATGAGCAGTTCTTC.

V usage is TRBV5-1 and J usage is TRBJ1-1, with D unresolved. The germline CDR1 and CDR2 sequences are SGHRS and YFSETQ. This CDR3 spans 16 amino acids. The V and J ends lost 0 bases and 0 bases respectively, with 12 bases between them. The CDR3 DNA reads TGCGCCAGCAGCTTGGGGGAAAACCTCATGAACACTGAAGCTTTCTTT. It specifies CASSLGENLMNTEAFF.

The chain's CDR3 is CASSRMGQGYEQYF. CDR3 sequence (DNA): TGTGCCAGCAGTCGAATGGGACAGGGCTACGAGCAGTACTTC. The rearrangement links TRBV27 to TRBJ2-7; TRBD1 aligns across 9 bases. The CDR3 sequence is 14 residues long. The J segment lost 3 bases and the V segment lost 5 bases, leaving 5 bases of the junction unmatched. Germline V CDR1 and CDR2: MNHEY, SMNVEV (reference sequence).

This clone was counted once. The genes are TRBV6-1 and TRBJ2-7; 8 positions agree with TRBD1. Germline V lookup: CDR1 MNHNS, CDR2 SASEGT. This CDR3 contains 13 residues. The J segment lost 5 bases and the V segment lost 6 bases, leaving 6 bases of the junction unmatched. CDR3 residues: CASRRTGSHEQYF. The CDR3 nucleotides read TGTGCCAGCAGGAGGACAGGGAGCCACGAGCAGTACTTC.

This clone was counted between two and nine times. This chain uses TRBV10-1 with TRBJ2-1, with D hard to call. The V gene lost 6 bases and the J gene lost 6 bases, with 9 bases spanning the gap. Germline V gene data show CDR1 as WNHNN and CDR2 as SYGVQD (reference sequence). This CDR3 region has 12 residues. The CDR3 region is CASRAHTNEQFF. The DNA for the CDR3 is TGCGCCAGCAGGGCCCACACCAATGAGCAGTTCTTC.

This rearrangement joins TRBV9 to TRBJ2-5; D is perhaps TRBD1 (6 bases). Germline CDR1 SGDLS, CDR2 YYNGEE. V was shortened by 4 bases and J by 5 bases, with 21 bases between the two germline ends. CDR3 size: 16 residues. For the CDR3, the DNA is TGTGCCAGCAGCCTACAGGGTGGAGCAATGGGGGAGACCCAGTACTTC. It yields the protein CASSLQGGAMGETQYF.

This clone has a single count. This rearrangement joins TRBV5-4 to TRBJ2-3; 8 nucleotides match TRBD2. CDR3 length: 19 amino acids. Trimming removed 4 bases from V and 1 base from J; junction bases left unmatched: 17. Germline CDR1 is SGHNT and CDR2 is YYREEE (reference sequence). CDR3 amino acids: CASSQPGASGHRGTDTQYF. The CDR3 region has the DNA TGTGCCAGCAGCCAACCCGGGGCTAGCGGGCATAGGGGCACAGATACGCAGTATTTT.

The J gene is TRBJ2-5, the V gene TRBV28, with 10 bases fitting TRBD2. V shed 5 bases and J 7 bases; nucleotides not matched to a gene: 7. The CDR3 totals 14 residues. Looked up from germline, CDR1 is MDHEN and CDR2 is SYDVKM. CDR3 amino acids: CASSGASGSGTQYF. CDR3 coding DNA: TGTGCCAGCAGTGGTGCTAGCGGGAGTGGGACCCAGTACTTC.